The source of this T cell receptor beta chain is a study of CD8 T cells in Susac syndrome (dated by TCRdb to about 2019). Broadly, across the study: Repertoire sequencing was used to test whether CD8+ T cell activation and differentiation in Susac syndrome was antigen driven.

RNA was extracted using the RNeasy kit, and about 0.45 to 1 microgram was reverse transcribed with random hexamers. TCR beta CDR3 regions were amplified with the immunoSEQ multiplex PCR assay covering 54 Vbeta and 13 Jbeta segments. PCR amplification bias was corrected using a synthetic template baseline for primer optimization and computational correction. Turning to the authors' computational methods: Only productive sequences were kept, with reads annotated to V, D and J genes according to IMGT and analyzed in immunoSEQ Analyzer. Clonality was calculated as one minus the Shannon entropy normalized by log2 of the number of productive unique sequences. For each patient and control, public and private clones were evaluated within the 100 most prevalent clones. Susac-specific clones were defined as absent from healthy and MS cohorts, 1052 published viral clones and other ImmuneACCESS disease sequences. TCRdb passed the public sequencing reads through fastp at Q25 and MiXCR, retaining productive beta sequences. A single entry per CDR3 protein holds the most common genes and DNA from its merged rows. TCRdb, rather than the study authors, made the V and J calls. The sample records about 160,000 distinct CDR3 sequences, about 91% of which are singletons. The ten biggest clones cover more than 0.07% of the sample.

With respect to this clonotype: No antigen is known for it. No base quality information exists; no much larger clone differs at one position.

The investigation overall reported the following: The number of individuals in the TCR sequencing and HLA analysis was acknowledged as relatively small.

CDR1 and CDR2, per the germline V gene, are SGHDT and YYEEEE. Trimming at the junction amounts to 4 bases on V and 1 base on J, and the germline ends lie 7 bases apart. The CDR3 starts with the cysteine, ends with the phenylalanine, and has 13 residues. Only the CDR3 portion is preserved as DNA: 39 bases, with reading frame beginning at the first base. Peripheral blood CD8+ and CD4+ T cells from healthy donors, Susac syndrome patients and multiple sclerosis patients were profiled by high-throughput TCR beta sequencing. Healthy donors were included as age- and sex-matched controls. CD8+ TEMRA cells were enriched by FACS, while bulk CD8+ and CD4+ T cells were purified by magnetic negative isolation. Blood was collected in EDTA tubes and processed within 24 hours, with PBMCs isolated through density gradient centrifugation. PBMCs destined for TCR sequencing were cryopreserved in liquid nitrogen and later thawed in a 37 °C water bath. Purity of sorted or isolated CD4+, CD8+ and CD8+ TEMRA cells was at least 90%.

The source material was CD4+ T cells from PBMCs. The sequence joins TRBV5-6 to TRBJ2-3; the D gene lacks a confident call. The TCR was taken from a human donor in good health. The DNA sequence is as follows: TGTGCCAGCAGCCCGTTCCGCACAGATACGCAGTATTTT. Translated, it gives CASSPFRTDTQYF.